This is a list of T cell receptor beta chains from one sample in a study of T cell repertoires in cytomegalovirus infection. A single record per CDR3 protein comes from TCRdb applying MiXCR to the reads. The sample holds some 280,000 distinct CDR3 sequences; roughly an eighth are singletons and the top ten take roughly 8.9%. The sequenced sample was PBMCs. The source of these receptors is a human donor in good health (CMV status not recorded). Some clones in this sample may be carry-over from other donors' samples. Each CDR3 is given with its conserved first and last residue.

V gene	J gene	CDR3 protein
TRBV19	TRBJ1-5	CASSIDRSRFFKSQHF
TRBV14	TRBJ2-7	CASSQDSRDRVEQYF
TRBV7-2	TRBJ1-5	CASSPQGTQPQHF
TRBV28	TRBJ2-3	CAARTGLAGRADTQYF
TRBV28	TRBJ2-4	CASINPAAKNIQYF
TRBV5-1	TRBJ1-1	CASGGNTEAFF
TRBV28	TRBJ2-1	CASVPMAVAGVNEQFF
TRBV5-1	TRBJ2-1	CASSLDLAGSSYNEQFF
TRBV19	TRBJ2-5	CASSRGKQETQYF
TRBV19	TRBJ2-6	CASRTSGQGSGANVLTF
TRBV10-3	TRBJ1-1	CAISESPGTGNTEAFF
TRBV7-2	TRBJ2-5	CASTPGGYQETQYF
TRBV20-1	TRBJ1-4	CSAAGVTANPATNEKLFF
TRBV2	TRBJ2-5	CASSLQGAEKTQYF
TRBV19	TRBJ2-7	CASSIFKGGRYEQYF
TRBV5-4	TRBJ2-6	CASRDQPVRSGANVLTF